This T cell receptor (beta chain) was documented in a study of memory CD8 T cells in hepatitis C reinfection. Study summary: HCV reinfection: RNA-positive following two negative tests at least 60 days apart. Between 55 and 20 weeks before reinfection detection, pre-reinfection samples were drawn.

V gave up 1 base and J gave up 7 bases; unmatched junction bases: 10. This CDR3 region has 17 residues. Germline assignment: CDR1 MNHEY and CDR2 SMNVEV (reference sequence). Study-level findings and limits: Only a few donors prevented definitive conclusions about public clonotypes.

This table comes from immunoSEQ multiplex PCR, and its TCRdb copy is limited to in-frame clones, with some not included. The data show approximately 52,000 clones, over 85% seen once. As to this clone: Its cognate antigen is unknown.

This sample's time point: pre-reinfection, 55 to 20 weeks before reinfection detection. The sorted cells went straight to TCR sequencing with no prior in vitro expansion. Donors were people who inject drugs in the Montreal HEPCO cohort. This TCR derives from a man between 18 and 29 years old with hepatitis C virus infection. The sample was naive CD8+ T cells sorted from blood. The chain combines TRBV27 with TRBJ1-6, with 7 bases lining up with TRBD1. CDR3 DNA: TGTGCCAGCAGTTTATGGACAGACCGGGACAGCAATTCACCCCTCCACTTT. Translating gives CASSLWTDRDSNSPLHF.